This T cell receptor (beta chain) was recorded in a study of CD8 T cells in Susac syndrome. Study-level results: The study admitted that it had a relatively small number of individuals in its TCR sequencing and HLA analysis.

The RNA, about 0.45 to 1 ug, was put through reverse transcription using random hexamers. Across 54 Vbeta and 13 Jbeta, immunoSEQ multiplex PCR amplified TCR beta CDR3. MiXCR, run by TCRdb on the immunoSEQ multiplex PCR reads, gives a single entry per CDR3 protein. The profile shows some 260,000 distinct CDR3 sequences, 85% of them singletons. CDR1 is SNHLY, CDR2 FYNNEI, per germline. Trimming removed 8 bases from V and 6 bases from J, with 17 bases in between. The CDR3 consists of 14 residues. A note on this clonotype: Antigen unknown.

Sequencing of TCR beta covered CD8+ and CD4+ T cells obtained from blood. The V gene is TRBV2, the J gene TRBJ2-1; D ambiguous. Sequencing was performed on CD8+ T cells from PBMCs. This TCR was recovered from a human donor with multiple sclerosis. CDR3 DNA: TGTGCCAGCGGGGTTTTCAACTGGGGCAATGAGCAGTTCTTC. Encoded protein: CASGVFNWGNEQFF.